The present TCR beta chain was sequenced within a study of monozygotic twins with cystic fibrosis. The study, taken as a whole, reports: Nucleotide-identical clonotype sharing was significantly higher within monozygotic CF twin pairs than between unrelated CF individuals. In 13 of 16 pairs, V gene usage was closest to the co-twin's. Shared CDR3 numbers were not associated with age, concordance or severity.

On this clone: Its antigen is undetermined.

Measured with immunoSEQ multiplex PCR; TCRdb has only the in-frame clones, and not every one. The sample yields about 22,000 clones, 95% to 98% seen once. Germline V gene data show CDR1 as ENHRY and CDR2 as SYGVKD. Unmatched junction bases numbered 10, after V lost 6 bases and J lost 7 bases. This CDR3 spans 15 amino acids. Sequenced: blood. The chain is built from TRBV10-3 and TRBJ2-7; 12 bases are a match to TRBD2. The source is a girl aged 10-17 years with cystic fibrosis. This CDR3 is CAISDRTSGKREQYF. CDR3 nucleotide sequence: TGTGCCATCAGCGACCGGACTAGCGGGAAGAGGGAGCAGTACTTC.